This T cell receptor (beta chain) was captured by sequencing in a study of T cell responses to AZD1222 COVID-19 vaccine. Note on this clone: Its matching antigen is unknown.

CDR1 is LGHDT and CDR2 is YNNKEL in the germline V gene (reference sequence). The V end lost 0 bases, the J end lost 4 bases, and 12 bases lay between the germline ends. The CDR3 extends over 15 amino acids. Study observations and caveats: Baseline antibody screening turned up just five to seven seropositive AZD1222 recipients. The repertoires were collected only after the peak T cell response.

Only in-frame clones appear in the TCRdb table, and some are missing; sequencing was by immunoSEQ multiplex PCR. The repertoire has approximately 180,000 clones, approximately 90% of them found once; the top ten carry around 2.6%. This chain links TRBV3-1 (or the pseudogene TRBV3-2) with TRBJ1-1; TRBD1 might be the D (5 bases). The clonotype comes from an adult in good health. The specimen comprised peripheral blood, sampled on day 0 of AZD1222 vaccination. The CDR3 reads CASSQEAGGTTEAFF. For the CDR3, the DNA is TGTGCCAGCAGCCAAGAGGCCGGGGGAACCACTGAAGCTTTCTTT.